The following is a T cell receptor beta chain sequence with its context. The record originates from a study of T cells after posttransplantation cyclophosphamide. The V gene lost 0 bases and the J gene lost 3 bases, with 6 bases spanning the gap. This CDR3 is 13 amino acids long. CDR1 and CDR2 (germline): SGHRS, YFSETQ. Busulfan-fludarabine conditioning, marrow transplant, and cyclophosphamide on days +3 and +4 were administered. The data were produced by immunoSEQ multiplex PCR, yet TCRdb's version contains in-frame clones alone and is incomplete. There are over 20,000 clones in the sample; roughly nine tenths occur only once, and 12% lies in the top ten.

The sequences come from PBMCs, collected after allogeneic stem cell transplant with posttransplant cyclophosphamide. This sequence joins TRBV5-1 and TRBJ1-1, with D hard to call. This TCR derives from a female patient in her thirties or forties who received an allogeneic stem cell transplant from an unrelated donor, was CMV-positive, and had no GVHD. A share of the T cells may be of graft donor origin. CDR3 loop: CASSLAEYTEAFF. The CDR3 DNA reads as TGCGCCAGCAGCTTGGCCGAGTACACTGAAGCTTTCTTT.